This T cell receptor beta chain was identified during a study of control samples from healthy donors and cancer patients. Measured with immunoSEQ multiplex PCR; TCRdb has only the in-frame clones, and not every one. This table holds about 140,000 clones, 90% to 95% found once. The receptor was isolated from a man aged 40-49 years in good health. Sequencing was done on a sample of blood.

The CDR3: CASSSENSDNYYEQYF. CDR3 nucleotide sequence: TGTGCCAGCAGCTCCGAGAACTCGGACAACTACTACGAGCAGTACTTC. This chain joins TRBV11-2 and TRBJ2-7; D is perhaps TRBD1 (5 bases). CDR1 and CDR2 from the germline V gene are SGHAT and FQNNGV. CDR3 size: 16 residues. V dropped 4 bases and J dropped 3 bases, with 19 bases sitting between them.